What follows describes a single T cell receptor (beta chain). Its specificity is not known. The data were taken from a study of T cell responses to AZD1222 COVID-19 vaccine. Findings of the study overall: Repertoire collection took place solely once the T cell response had peaked. Spike regions recognized by vaccine-associated CD4 TCRs spanned the protein, led by 160-218 and 743-854.

Germline lookup yields CDR1 MGHRA and CDR2 YSYEKL. This CDR3 region has 18 residues. Trimming removed 2 bases from V and 0 bases from J, with 17 bases in between. Profiled with immunoSEQ multiplex PCR; TCRdb holds only in-frame clones, not every one. The sample lists more than 90,000 clones, about 90% occurring once. The TCR sequence derives from an adult in good health. The chain links TRBV4-1 to TRBJ2-1; perhaps TRBD2 as D (6 bases). The source material was peripheral blood, sampled on day 0 of AZD1222 vaccination. The CDR3 here is CASSQPTKAGNSYNEQFF. CDR3 DNA sequence: TGCGCCAGCAGCCAACCTACTAAGGCGGGGAACTCCTACAATGAGCAGTTCTTC.